These T cell receptor beta chains were read from a single sample in a study of blood T cell repertoires in COVID-19. Produced via immunoSEQ multiplex PCR; TCRdb's table is partial and in-frame only. This table has roughly 74,000 clones, roughly 90% appearing once. The sequenced sample consisted of peripheral blood. These receptors all stem from a man in his 70s with active or convalescent COVID-19. CDR3s include the opening cysteine and the closing phenylalanine or tryptophan. A D gene is named only where the DNA matches it firmly. Clone size is not always given. Where it is, it says once, few, many or a class for expanded clones.

.	TRBV30	TRBJ1-4	.	CAWRPQGVLREKLFF	TGTGCCTGGAGGCCCCAGGGCGTGTTAAGGGAAAAACTGTTTTTT
.	TRBV14	TRBJ1-1	.	CASSLRWRAEYTEAFF	TGTGCCAGCAGCCTCCGGTGGAGGGCGGAGTACACTGAAGCTTTCTTT
.	TRBV4-1	TRBJ1-2	.	CASSPDRSYGYTF	TGCGCCAGCAGCCCTGACAGGAGTTATGGCTACACCTTC
TRBD2	TRBV5-1	TRBJ2-1	.	CASSLDVAGGYNEQFF	TGCGCCAGCAGCTTGGATGTGGCGGGGGGGTACAATGAGCAGTTCTTC
TRBD1	TRBV10-2	TRBJ1-2	.	CASSGGTGGYGYTF	TGCGCCAGCAGTGGCGGGACAGGGGGCTATGGCTACACCTTC
.	TRBV7-8	TRBJ1-4	.	CASSSTGIGEKLFF	TGTGCCAGCAGCTCCACAGGGATTGGTGAAAAACTGTTTTTT
.	TRBV4-1	TRBJ2-3	.	CASSPSLGSTDTQYF	TGCGCCAGCAGCCCCTCCTTGGGCTCCACAGATACGCAGTATTTT
TRBD2	TRBV6-1	TRBJ2-7	once	CASSEILGRGRAYEQYF	TGTGCCAGCAGTGAAATTTTAGGGAGGGGTCGCGCCTACGAGCAGTACTTC
TRBD2	TRBV6-1	TRBJ2-7	few	CASSVSTSGTTYEQYF	TGTGCCAGCAGTGTTTCTACTAGCGGGACAACCTACGAGCAGTACTTC
.	TRBV19	TRBJ1-6	.	CASSERWSTPLHF	TGTGCCAGTAGTGAGCGATGGAGTACACCCCTCCACTTT
TRBD1	TRBV6-5	TRBJ2-7	.	CASRPGQGAEQYF	TGTGCCAGCAGACCGGGACAGGGGGCCGAGCAGTACTTC
.	TRBV5-4	TRBJ2-1	.	CASSPLPTGIRYNEQFF	TGTGCCAGCAGCCCCCTGCCAACAGGGATTCGCTACAATGAGCAGTTCTTC
TRBD2	TRBV7-8	TRBJ2-5	.	CASSRAWAGGRARGETQYF	TGTGCCAGCAGCCGAGCGTGGGCTGGGGGGAGGGCCCGGGGAGAGACCCAGTACTTC
.	TRBV19	TRBJ2-3	once	CASSILGAPSTDTQYF	TGTGCCAGTAGTATTCTGGGGGCTCCCAGCACAGATACGCAGTATTTT
TRBD1	TRBV4-1	TRBJ2-1	.	CASSPRTGTGNEQFF	TGCGCCAGCAGCCCCCGGACAGGGACGGGGAATGAGCAGTTCTTC
TRBD1	TRBV10-3	TRBJ2-7	.	CAISEGQGALYEQYF	TGTGCCATCAGTGAGGGACAGGGGGCCCTCTACGAGCAGTACTTC
.	TRBV11-2	TRBJ2-7	.	CASSQLRYEQYF	TGTGCCAGCAGCCAGTTAAGATACGAGCAGTACTTC
.	TRBV5-1	TRBJ2-7	.	CASSPNPGKSGYEQYF	TGCGCCAGCAGCCCCAACCCAGGGAAGTCGGGTTACGAGCAGTACTTC
.	TRBV18	TRBJ2-4	.	CASSPLGGAKNIQYF	TGTGCCAGCTCACCACTTGGGGGGGCCAAAAACATTCAGTACTTC
.	TRBV3-1/TRBV3-2	TRBJ1-4	.	CASSSGGLRNEKLFF	TGTGCCAGCAGCTCGGGGGGGCTGCGTAATGAAAAACTGTTTTTT
.	TRBV6-5	TRBJ1-5	.	CASSPLVSSRQPQHF	TGTGCCAGCAGCCCCCTAGTCAGCTCGCGTCAGCCCCAGCATTTT
TRBD1	TRBV5-1	TRBJ2-2	.	CASSPGQGGTGELFF	TGCGCCAGCAGCCCGGGACAGGGAGGCACCGGGGAGCTGTTTTTT
TRBD1	TRBV30	TRBJ2-5	.	CAWNAGQVVEYF	TGTGCCTGGAACGCCGGACAGGTTGTCGAGTACTTC
.	TRBV28	TRBJ2-1	.	CASSVPGMYNEQFF	TGTGCCAGCAGTGTCCCCGGGATGTACAATGAGCAGTTCTTC
TRBD1	TRBV2	TRBJ1-6	.	CASSGYGTGFSPLHF	TGTGCCAGCAGTGGTTACGGGACAGGTTTTTCACCCCTCCACTTT
TRBD2	TRBV27	TRBJ2-3	.	CASSSPGLAGSTDTQYF	TGTGCCAGCAGTTCACCGGGACTAGCGGGGAGCACAGATACGCAGTATTTT
.	TRBV29-1	TRBJ2-7	.	CSVGSSGGGGEQYF	TGCAGCGTTGGTTCTAGCGGAGGAGGGGGCGAGCAGTACTTC
.	TRBV10-2	TRBJ2-3	.	CASSDGLATTDTQYF	TGCGCCAGCAGTGACGGGCTAGCGACCACAGATACGCAGTATTTT
.	TRBV12-3/TRBV12-4	TRBJ1-1	.	CASSLALYTEAFF	TGTGCCAGCAGTTTAGCACTCTACACTGAAGCTTTCTTT
TRBD2	TRBV5-5	TRBJ2-1	.	CASSLAQLRLAGESANEQFF	TGTGCCAGCAGCTTGGCCCAGTTAAGACTAGCGGGGGAGTCAGCGAATGAGCAGTTCTTC